One sample yielded the 9 T cell receptor beta chains listed below, sequenced in a study of blood T cell repertoires in COVID-19. Method: immunoSEQ multiplex PCR; TCRdb's copy keeps in-frame clones and lacks some. Of 250,000 to 350,000 clones in the sample, 87% were seen once. Sequencing was performed on peripheral blood. Receptors originate from a woman aged 50 to 60 who had recovered from COVID-19.

V gene TRBV6-2 or TRBV6-3 combines with J gene TRBJ2-2, with D possibly being TRBD2 (6 bases). CDR1 is MNHEY, CDR2 SVGEGT, per germline. V shed 0 bases and J shed 6 bases, with 17 bases lying between them. The CDR3 totals 17 residues. The CDR3 DNA is TGTGCCAGCAGTTACTCGCTGGGACTTTTGGGACCCGGGGAGCTGTTTTTT. Residues: CASSYSLGLLGPGELFF.

The chain carries TRBV7-2 and TRBJ1-4; a weak D match, TRBD1 (5 bases). Germline CDR1 and CDR2: SGHTA and FQGNSA. The CDR3 totals 14 residues. Between the trimmed V and J ends, which lost 5 bases and 8 bases, there was a span of 15 bases. The CDR3 coding sequence is TGTGCCAGCAGCCCAGGGTTAGGACGGGAAAAACTGTTTTTT. It codes for CASSPGLGREKLFF. The full variable domain, in which reference TRBV7-2 and TRBJ1-4 provide the parts outside the CDR3, is GAGVSQSPSNKVTEKGKDVELRCDPISGHTALYWYRQSLGQGLEFLIYFQGNSAPDKSGLPSDRFSAERTGGSVSTLTIQRTQQEDSAVYLCASSPGLGREKLFFGSGTQLSVL.

The CDR3 region is CASSVGGGAYEQYF. In DNA, the CDR3 is TGTGCCAGCAGCGTAGGGGGAGGAGCCTACGAGCAGTACTTC. The chain carries TRBV9 and TRBJ2-7; the D gene is possibly TRBD2 (6 bases). Per germline, CDR1 SGDLS and CDR2 YYNGEE. CDR3 length: 14 amino acids. V lost 0 bases and J lost 2, with 9 bases in between.

This chain uses TRBV19 with TRBJ1-5; TRBD1 matches at 7 bases. Per germline, CDR1 LNHDA and CDR2 SQIVND (reference sequence). The V and J ends lost 5 bases and 6 bases, in that order; junction bases with no gene match: 10. This CDR3 has 15 residues. The CDR3 DNA follows: TGTGCCAGTAGTCTTCAGGGGGATTCGGGTCAGCCCCAGCATTTT. Encoded protein: CASSLQGDSGQPQHF. Full variable domain (missing parts from reference TRBV19 and TRBJ1-5): DGGITQSPKYLFRKEGQNVTLSCEQNLNHDAMYWYRQDPGQGLRLIYYSQIVNDFQKGDIAEGYSVSREKKESFPLTVTSAQKNPTAFYLCASSLQGDSGQPQHFGDGTRLSIL.

The gene calls are TRBV6-2 or TRBV6-3 and TRBJ2-1; 8 positions match TRBD2. Per germline, CDR1 MNHEY and CDR2 SVGEGT. The length of the CDR3 is 16 residues. After removal of 5 bases from V and 9 bases from J, the junction contained 15 bases not matched to a gene. CDR3 region: CASSNPPRTSISEQFF. In DNA, the CDR3 is TGTGCCAGCAGTAACCCCCCCCGGACTAGCATTTCTGAGCAGTTCTTC.

The chain combines TRBV28 with TRBJ1-5, with 7 bases aligning to TRBD1. The CDR3 is made up of 16 amino acids. Germline assignment: CDR1 MDHEN and CDR2 SYDVKM. The V and J ends lost 5 bases and 0 bases, in that order; junction bases with no gene match: 7. The CDR3: CASSLSQGVSNQPQHF. The DNA of the CDR3 is TGTGCCAGCAGTCTTTCCCAGGGGGTTAGCAATCAGCCCCAGCATTTT.

This chain connects TRBV6-5 to TRBJ2-1; maybe TRBD2 (6 bases). The V end lost 5 bases, the J end lost 13 bases, and 12 bases lay between the germline ends. The germline V gene encodes CDR1 MNHEY and CDR2 SVGAGI. The CDR3 spans 11 residues. The CDR3 spells CASSLGTSQFF. CDR3 DNA sequence: TGTGCCAGCAGTCTAGGGACTTCTCAGTTCTTC.

Only a few counts were recorded for this clone. The chain carries TRBV7-9 and TRBJ2-1; no definite D call. Trimming cost V 1 base and J 6 bases, with 13 bases left between them. The CDR3 totals 15 residues. Per germline, CDR1 SEHNR and CDR2 FQNEAQ (reference sequence). CDR3 nucleotides: TGTGCCAGCAGCTTAGGCCCTCGCCGGTCCAATGAGCAGTTCTTC. Protein: CASSLGPRRSNEQFF.

This clone was picked up one time. V and J are TRBV5-1 and TRBJ2-7; 9 nucleotides align to TRBD1. The CDR3 has 16 amino acids. The V gene end was trimmed by 0 bases and the J gene end by 2 bases; junction bases not matched to a gene: 6. Per the germline V gene, CDR1 is SGHRS and CDR2 is YFSETQ. CDR3 residues: CASSLAPGQGTYEQYF. Here the CDR3 DNA reads TGCGCCAGCAGCTTGGCCCCGGGACAGGGAACCTACGAGCAGTACTTC.